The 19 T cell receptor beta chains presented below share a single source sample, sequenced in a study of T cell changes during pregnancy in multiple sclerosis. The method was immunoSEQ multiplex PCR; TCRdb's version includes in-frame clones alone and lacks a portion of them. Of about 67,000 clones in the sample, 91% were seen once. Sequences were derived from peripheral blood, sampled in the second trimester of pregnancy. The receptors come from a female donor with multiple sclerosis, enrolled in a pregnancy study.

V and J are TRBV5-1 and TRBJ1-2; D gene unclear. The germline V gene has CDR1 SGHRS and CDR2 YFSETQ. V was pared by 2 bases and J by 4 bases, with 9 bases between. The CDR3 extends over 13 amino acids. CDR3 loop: CASSFQDSYGYTF. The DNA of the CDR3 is TGCGCCAGCAGCTTTCAGGATAGCTATGGCTACACCTTC.

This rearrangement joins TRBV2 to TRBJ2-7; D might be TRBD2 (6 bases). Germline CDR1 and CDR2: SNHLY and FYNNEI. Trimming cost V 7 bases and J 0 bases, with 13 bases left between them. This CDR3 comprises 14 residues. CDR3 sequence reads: CASIWDFYSYEQYF. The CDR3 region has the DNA TGTGCCAGCATTTGGGACTTTTACTCCTACGAGCAGTACTTC.

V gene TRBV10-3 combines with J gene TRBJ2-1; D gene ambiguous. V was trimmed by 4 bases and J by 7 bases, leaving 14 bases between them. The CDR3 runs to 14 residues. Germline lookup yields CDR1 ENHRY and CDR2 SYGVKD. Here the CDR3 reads CAISVGPTSNEQFF. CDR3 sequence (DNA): TGTGCCATCAGTGTTGGCCCAACCAGTAATGAGCAGTTCTTC.

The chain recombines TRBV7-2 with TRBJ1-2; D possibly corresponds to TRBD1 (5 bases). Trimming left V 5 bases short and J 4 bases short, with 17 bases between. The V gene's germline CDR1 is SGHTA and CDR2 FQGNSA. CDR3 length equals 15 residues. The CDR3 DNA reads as TGTGCCAGCAGCCTGGCAATGGTAGGGGCCTATGGCTACACCTTC. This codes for CASSLAMVGAYGYTF. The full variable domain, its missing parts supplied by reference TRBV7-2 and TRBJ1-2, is GAGVSQSPSNKVTEKGKDVELRCDPISGHTALYWYRQSLGQGLEFLIYFQGNSAPDKSGLPSDRFSAERTGGSVSTLTIQRTQQEDSAVYLCASSLAMVGAYGYTFGSGTRLTVV.

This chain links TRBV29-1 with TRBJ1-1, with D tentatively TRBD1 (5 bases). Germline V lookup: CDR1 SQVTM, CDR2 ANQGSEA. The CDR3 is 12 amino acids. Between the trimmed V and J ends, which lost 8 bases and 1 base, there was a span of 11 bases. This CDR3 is CSSRTQNTEAFF. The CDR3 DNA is TGCAGCTCGCGGACACAGAACACTGAAGCTTTCTTT.

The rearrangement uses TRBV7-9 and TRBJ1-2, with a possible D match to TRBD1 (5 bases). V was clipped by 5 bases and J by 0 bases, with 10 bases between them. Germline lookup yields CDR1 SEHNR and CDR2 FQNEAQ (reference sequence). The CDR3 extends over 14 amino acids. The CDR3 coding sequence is TGTGCCAGCAGCGCCAGGGAAACTAACTATGGCTACACCTTC. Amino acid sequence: CASSARETNYGYTF.

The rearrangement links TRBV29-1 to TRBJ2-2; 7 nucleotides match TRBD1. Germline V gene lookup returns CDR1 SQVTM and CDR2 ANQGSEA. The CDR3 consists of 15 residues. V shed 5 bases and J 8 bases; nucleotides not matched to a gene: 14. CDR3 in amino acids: CSVRPKTGELGELFF. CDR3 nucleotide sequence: TGCAGCGTTCGACCGAAAACAGGGGAATTAGGGGAGCTGTTTTTT.

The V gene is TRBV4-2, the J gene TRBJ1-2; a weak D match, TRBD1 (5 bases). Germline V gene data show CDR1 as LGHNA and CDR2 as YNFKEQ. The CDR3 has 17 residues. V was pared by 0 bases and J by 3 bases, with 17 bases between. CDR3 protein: CASSQESGLGGDYGYTF. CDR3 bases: TGTGCCAGCAGCCAAGAATCGGGTTTGGGGGGAGACTATGGCTACACCTTC.

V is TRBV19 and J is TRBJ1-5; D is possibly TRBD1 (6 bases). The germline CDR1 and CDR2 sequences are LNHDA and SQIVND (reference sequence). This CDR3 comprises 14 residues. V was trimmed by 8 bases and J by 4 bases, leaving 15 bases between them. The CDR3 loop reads CASGPGARNQPQHF. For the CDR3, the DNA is TGTGCCAGTGGGCCAGGGGCAAGAAATCAGCCCCAGCATTTT.

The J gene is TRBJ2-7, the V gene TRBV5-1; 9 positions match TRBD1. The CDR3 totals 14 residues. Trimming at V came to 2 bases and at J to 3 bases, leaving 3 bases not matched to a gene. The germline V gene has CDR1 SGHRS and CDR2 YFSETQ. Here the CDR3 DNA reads TGCGCCAGCAGCTTTCCGGGACAGGGCTACGAGCAGTACTTC. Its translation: CASSFPGQGYEQYF.

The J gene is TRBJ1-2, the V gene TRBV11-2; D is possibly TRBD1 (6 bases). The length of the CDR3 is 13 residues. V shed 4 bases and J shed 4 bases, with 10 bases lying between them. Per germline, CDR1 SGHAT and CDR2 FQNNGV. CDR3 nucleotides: TGTGCCAGCAGCTCAGGGGCCGGCTATGGCTACACCTTC. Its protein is CASSSGAGYGYTF.

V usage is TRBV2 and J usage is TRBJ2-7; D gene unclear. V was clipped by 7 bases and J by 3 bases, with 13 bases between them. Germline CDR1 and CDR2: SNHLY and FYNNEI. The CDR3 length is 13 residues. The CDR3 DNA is TGTGCCAGCACCAAGGAGAGTAGCTACGAGCAGTACTTC. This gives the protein CASTKESSYEQYF.

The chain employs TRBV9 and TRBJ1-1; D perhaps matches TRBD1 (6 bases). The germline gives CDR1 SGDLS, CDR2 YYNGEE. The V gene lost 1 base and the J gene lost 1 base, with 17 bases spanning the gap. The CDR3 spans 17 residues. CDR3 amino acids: CASSVKGVISRNTEAFF. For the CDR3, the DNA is TGTGCCAGCAGCGTAAAGGGGGTAATTTCGAGGAACACTGAAGCTTTCTTT.

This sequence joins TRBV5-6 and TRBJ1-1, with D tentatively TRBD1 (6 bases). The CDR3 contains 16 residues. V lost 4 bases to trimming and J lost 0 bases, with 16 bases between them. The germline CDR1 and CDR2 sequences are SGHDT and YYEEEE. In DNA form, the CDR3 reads TGTGCCAGCAGCCCGCCCCGACAGGAAATGAACACTGAAGCTTTCTTT. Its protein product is CASSPPRQEMNTEAFF.

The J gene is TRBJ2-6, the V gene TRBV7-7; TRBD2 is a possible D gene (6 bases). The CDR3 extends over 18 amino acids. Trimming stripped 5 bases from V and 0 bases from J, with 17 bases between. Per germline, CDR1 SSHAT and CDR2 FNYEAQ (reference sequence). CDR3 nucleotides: TGTGCCAGCAGCCCCGGAGGGACTTTAAGCTCTGGGGCCAACGTCCTGACTTTC. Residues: CASSPGGTLSSGANVLTF.

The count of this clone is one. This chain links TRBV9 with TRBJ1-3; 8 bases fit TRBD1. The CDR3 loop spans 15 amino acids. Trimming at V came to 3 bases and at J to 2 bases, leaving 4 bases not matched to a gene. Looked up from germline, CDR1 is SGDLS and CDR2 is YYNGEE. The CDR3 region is CASSAQGAAGNTIYF. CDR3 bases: TGTGCCAGCAGCGCCCAGGGGGCGGCTGGAAACACCATATATTTT.

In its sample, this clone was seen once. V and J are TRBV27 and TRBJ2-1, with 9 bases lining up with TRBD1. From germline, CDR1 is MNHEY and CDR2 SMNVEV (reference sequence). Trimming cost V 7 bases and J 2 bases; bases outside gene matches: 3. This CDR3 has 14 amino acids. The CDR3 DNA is TGTGCCAGCACACGGGACAGGGCCTACAATGAGCAGTTCTTC. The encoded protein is CASTRDRAYNEQFF.

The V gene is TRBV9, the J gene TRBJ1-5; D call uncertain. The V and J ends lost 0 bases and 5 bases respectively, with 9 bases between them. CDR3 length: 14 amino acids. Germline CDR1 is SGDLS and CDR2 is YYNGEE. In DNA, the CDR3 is TGTGCCAGCAGCGTAGGGCCCCTCTATCAGCCCCAGCATTTT. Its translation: CASSVGPLYQPQHF.

CDR3 protein: CASSNHQGLGNTIYF. CDR3 nucleotide sequence: TGTGCCAGCAGCAACCACCAGGGGCTGGGAAACACCATATATTTT. The J gene is TRBJ1-3, the V gene TRBV7-2; D might be TRBD1 (6 bases). V was clipped by 5 bases and J by 4 bases, with 15 bases between them. This CDR3 spans 15 amino acids. CDR1 SGHTA and CDR2 FQGNSA come from the germline V gene.